This TCR beta chain was captured in a study of cytomegalovirus exposure and HLA in healthy donors. Study outcomes and limitations: The authors confirmed in vitro that three CMV-associated chains were specific for CMV antigens. It was reportedly the case that the classifier diagnosed cytomegalovirus status with high specificity and sensitivity. The listing of 150 to 200 TCR beta chains classed them as cytomegalovirus-associated.

Assay: immunoSEQ multiplex PCR; the TCRdb copy retains only in-frame clones and omits some. The table has around 160,000 clones, about 82% seen once; the top ten hold around 2%. To note about this clone: Its antigen is undetermined.

Germline V gene lookup returns CDR1 SGHVS and CDR2 FQNEAQ. The CDR3 extends over 16 amino acids. The germline V and J ends were trimmed by 2 bases and 3 bases, with 13 bases remaining between them. Specimen: PBMCs. The chain uses TRBV7-8 and TRBJ1-4, with D tentatively TRBD1 (5 bases). The receptor's source is a man under 40 in good health and CMV-seropositive. The CDR3 reads CASSLSGRGANEKLFF. The CDR3 coding sequence is TGTGCCAGCAGCTTATCGGGCCGGGGGGCTAATGAAAAACTGTTTTTT.